These T cell receptor beta chains were read from a single sample in a study of cytomegalovirus exposure and HLA in healthy donors. Profiled with immunoSEQ multiplex PCR; TCRdb holds only in-frame clones, not every one. The sample shows 100,000 to 150,000 clones, 8% to 11% of them seen only once. The sequencing input was PBMCs. All receptors come from a woman between 18 and 29 years old in good health and CMV-seropositive. Both conserved end residues are part of each CDR3. A D gene is named only where the DNA matches it firmly. Only some rows state a clone size, as once, few, many or a class for expanded clones.

few	TRBV21-1	NA	13	TRBJ2-5	TGTGCCAGCAGCAAAGGACAGTTGGAGACCCAGTACTTC	CASSKGQLETQYF
few	TRBV29-1	TRBD2	16	TRBJ2-3	TGCAGCGTTGAAGCCTTAGCGGGAGGGGGGACAGATACGCAGTATTTT	CSVEALAGGGTDTQYF
few	TRBV5-1	TRBD2	16	TRBJ2-3	TGCGCCAGCAGCATGTCGGCTAGCGGGTACACAGATACGCAGTATTTT	CASSMSASGYTDTQYF
few	TRBV6-1	TRBD2	18	TRBJ2-1	TGTGCCAGCAGTGAGGGGACCCCGGGACTAGCGGGAGAACATGAGCAGTTCTTC	CASSEGTPGLAGEHEQFF
few	TRBV27	NA	13	TRBJ1-2	TGTGCCAGCAGTCCACAGGGTTCCCATGGCTACACCTTC	CASSPQGSHGYTF
NA	TRBV7-9	TRBD1	13	TRBJ1-2	TGTGCCAGCAGTTGGCGGGACAGCTATGGCTACACCTTC	CASSWRDSYGYTF
few	TRBV4-1	NA	12	TRBJ2-5	TGCGCCAGCAGCCTTGACAGGGAGACCCAGTACTTC	CASSLDRETQYF
NA	TRBV7-9	NA	14	TRBJ1-3	TGTGCCAGCCAGACCGGAGACTCTGGAAACACCATATATTTT	CASQTGDSGNTIYF
few	TRBV15	TRBD2	22	TRBJ2-3	TGTGCCACCAGCACCGTTCCCCCGGGACTAGCGTATGAAGAACTAACCACAGATACGCAGTATTTT	CATSTVPPGLAYEELTTDTQYF
NA	TRBV2	TRBD2	16	TRBJ2-1	TGTGCCAGCAGTGAAGCATCTAGCGGGAGTGCGGATGAGCAGTTCTTC	CASSEASSGSADEQFF
few	TRBV25-1	NA	13	TRBJ2-5	TGTGCCAGCAGTGAATATGGAGGGGAGACCCAGTACTTC	CASSEYGGETQYF
few	TRBV4-1	NA	14	TRBJ1-2	TGCGCCAGCAGCCAGGGTGGAGCAGGGTATGGCTACACCTTC	CASSQGGAGYGYTF
few	TRBV6-6	NA	15	TRBJ1-3	TGTGCCAGCAGTCCTCAGGGGTTGACGGGAAACACCATATATTTT	CASSPQGLTGNTIYF
NA	TRBV19	NA	15	TRBJ1-1	TGTGCCAGTAGTATCTTCGGGGATGTGAACACTGAAGCTTTCTTT	CASSIFGDVNTEAFF
NA	TRBV5-4	NA	16	TRBJ2-3	TGTGCCAGCAGCTTGGGGCAGGGAAGGAGTACAGATACGCAGTATTTT	CASSLGQGRSTDTQYF
NA	TRBV5-1	NA	14	TRBJ2-5	TGCGCCACCAGCTCGGGGAGCGGTAAAGAGACCCAGTACTTC	CATSSGSGKETQYF
few	TRBV11-2	NA	19	TRBJ1-5	TGTGCCAGCAGTTACTTCCCGACGGAGGAGCCGTGGGGTAATCAGCCCCAGCATTTT	CASSYFPTEEPWGNQPQHF
few	TRBV19	NA	11	TRBJ2-3	TGTGCCAGTAGTATCGGAGATACGCAGTATTTT	CASSIGDTQYF
few	TRBV5-1	TRBD1	14	TRBJ1-1	TGCGCCAGCAGCTTGATGGGACAGGGGTGGGAAGCTTTCTTT	CASSLMGQGWEAFF
few	TRBV28	TRBD2	17	TRBJ2-7	TGTGCCAGCAGCCCTCCCTCACTAGCGGGAGATTCCTACGAGCAGTACTTC	CASSPPSLAGDSYEQYF
NA	TRBV7-9	TRBD1	18	TRBJ1-1	TGTGCCAGCAGACGAACTCCGGGACAGGGTGTGTTAAGCACTGAAGCTTTCTTT	CASRRTPGQGVLSTEAFF
NA	TRBV18	NA	13	TRBJ1-5	TGTGCCAGCTCACCCCAAATAGATCAGCCCCAGCATTTT	CASSPQIDQPQHF
NA	TRBV18	NA	13	TRBJ2-7	TGTGCCAGCTCAGATACAGGGTTGGAAGAGCAGTACTTC	CASSDTGLEEQYF
NA	TRBV19	NA	15	TRBJ2-6	TGTGCCAGTAGTACTTCAGGGTCTGGGGCCAACGTCCTGACTTTC	CASSTSGSGANVLTF
NA	TRBV5-1	TRBD1	15	TRBJ1-3	TGCGCCAGCAGCTCACAGGGGGTGTCTGGAAACACCATATATTTT	CASSSQGVSGNTIYF
NA	TRBV5-4	NA	15	TRBJ2-2	TGTGCCAGCAGCTTGGGCCCTAGCCCCACCGGGGAGCTGTTTTTT	CASSLGPSPTGELFF
NA	TRBV10-3	TRBD1	13	TRBJ1-5	TGTGCCACATTACAGGGGTATGGGCAGCCCCAGCATTTT	CATLQGYGQPQHF
NA	TRBV2	NA	15	TRBJ1-6	TGTGCCAGCAGTGAAGAGTACAGTAAGAATTCACCCCTCCACTTT	CASSEEYSKNSPLHF
few	TRBV27	NA	15	TRBJ2-4	TGTGCCAGCTCTTCGTCGGTTATAGCCAAAAACATTCAGTACTTC	CASSSSVIAKNIQYF
few	TRBV30	NA	12	TRBJ2-7	TGTGCCTGGAGTCCTCCCTCCTACGAGCAGTACTTC	CAWSPPSYEQYF
NA	TRBV5-6	NA	11	TRBJ1-1	TGTGCCAGCAGATCGGTCACTGAAGCTTTCTTT	CASRSVTEAFF
NA	TRBV4-1	NA	13	TRBJ2-1	TGCGCCAGCAGCCTGACTACTGGGAATGAGCAGTTCTTC	CASSLTTGNEQFF
NA	TRBV5-4	NA	14	TRBJ2-2	TGTGCCAGCAGTTCCACATGGAACACCGGGGAGCTGTTTTTT	CASSSTWNTGELFF
few	TRBV19	TRBD1	19	TRBJ1-1	TGTGCCAGTAGTATCTGGGGAACAGGGGACGGCCGAGGGAACACTGAAGCTTTCTTT	CASSIWGTGDGRGNTEAFF
few	TRBV5-1	NA	14	TRBJ1-1	TGCGCCAGCAGAATCGGAGGGATGGTAACTGAAGCTTTCTTT	CASRIGGMVTEAFF
few	TRBV9	NA	12	TRBJ1-3	TGTGCCAGCAGCCCCGTGGGAAACACCATATATTTT	CASSPVGNTIYF
NA	TRBV4-2	TRBD2	16	TRBJ2-3	TGTGCCAGCAGCCAAGAATGGACTAGCAGCACAGATACGCAGTATTTT	CASSQEWTSSTDTQYF
few	TRBV5-8	TRBD2	14	TRBJ2-5	TGTGCCAGCAGCTCTGGACTAGCGGGAGAGACCCAGTACTTC	CASSSGLAGETQYF
few	TRBV10-3	NA	13	TRBJ2-5	TGTGCCATCACTCAGCGCCTGGGAGAGACCCAGTACTTC	CAITQRLGETQYF
few	TRBV7-6	NA	13	TRBJ2-7	TGTGCCAGCAGCTTAGGGGAGTCGGACGAGCAGTACTTC	CASSLGESDEQYF
NA	TRBV6-1	NA	15	TRBJ1-1	TGTGCCAGCACGTTAACGGGTTCCATGAACACTGAAGCTTTCTTT	CASTLTGSMNTEAFF
NA	TRBV27	NA	19	TRBJ2-3	TGTGCCAGCAGTTTATCGAATCCGGTAAGCGAGAGCCCCACAGATACGCAGTATTTT	CASSLSNPVSESPTDTQYF
NA	TRBV5-8	TRBD1	17	TRBJ2-7	TGTGCCAGCAGTACTTATACAGGGGGCTACCGCGGCGACGAGCAGTACTTC	CASSTYTGGYRGDEQYF
NA	TRBV28	NA	12	TRBJ1-1	TGTGCCAGCAGTTTACGGAACACTGAAGCTTTCTTT	CASSLRNTEAFF
NA	TRBV11-3	TRBD2	15	TRBJ2-1	TGTGCCAGCAGCCCGGGACTAGGCGGGCCCCAGGAGCAGTTCTTC	CASSPGLGGPQEQFF
NA	TRBV5-1	TRBD2	15	TRBJ2-5	TGCGCCAGCAGCTTGGCGGGAGGGCCTTCGGAGACCCAGTACTTC	CASSLAGGPSETQYF
NA	TRBV7-8	TRBD1	15	TRBJ2-7	TGTGCCAGCAGCTTAGAGGGACAGGGGAGCTACGAGCAGTACTTC	CASSLEGQGSYEQYF
NA	TRBV11-1	NA	14	TRBJ2-1	TGTGCCAGCAGCTTAGAACCGGGACTGGACGAGCAGTTCTTC	CASSLEPGLDEQFF
NA	TRBV25-1	NA	14	TRBJ1-1	TGTGCCAGCAGTGAAAGAGACAGAGACACTGAAGCTTTCTTT	CASSERDRDTEAFF
NA	TRBV2	NA	15	TRBJ1-2	TGTGCCAGCAGCCGGCTAGGACAGTCGGGCTATGGCTACACCTTC	CASSRLGQSGYGYTF